These 8 T cell receptor beta chains were all obtained from the same sample, sequenced in a study of T cell responses to AZD1222 COVID-19 vaccine (dated by TCRdb to about 2021). The time point label for this specimen denotes: baseline before first vaccination. The library came from the immunoSEQ multiplex PCR assay. In its TCRdb copy, this immuneACCESS table keeps in-frame sequences only and misses some clones. Where compared with another copy, unresolved V genes explain less than half of these, and the others have no known cause. The sample table contains roughly 150,000 clones; only one count was recorded for about 90% of them. The ten largest clonotypes hold under 2% of the sample. The material sequenced was peripheral blood, taken on day 0 of AZD1222 vaccination. The source is an adult in good health.

This chain connects TRBV5-6 to TRBJ1-6, with a tentative D call TRBD1 (6 bases). V was cut by 4 bases and J by 6 bases, with 14 bases left in between. In germline, CDR1 is SGHDT, CDR2 YYEEEE. The CDR3 is made up of 15 amino acids. In DNA form, the CDR3 reads TGTGCCAGCAGCAGAATACAGGGAAGTAATTCACCCCTCCACTTT. Translated: CASSRIQGSNSPLHF. Using reference TRBV5-6 and TRBJ1-6 for the parts outside the CDR3, the full variable domain is DAGVTQSPTHLIKTRGQQVTLRCSPKSGHDTVSWYQQALGQGPQFIFQYYEEEERQRGNFPDRFSGHQFPNYSSELNVNALLLGDSALYLCASSRIQGSNSPLHFGNGTRLTVT.

V is TRBV5-6 and J is TRBJ2-1, with D possibly being TRBD2 (6 bases). V was clipped by 3 bases and J by 2 bases, with 12 bases between them. The V gene's germline CDR1 is SGHDT and CDR2 YYEEEE. This CDR3 spans 15 amino acids. Here the CDR3 reads CASSSSSGAYNEQFF. In nucleotides, the CDR3 is TGTGCCAGCAGCTCCTCCTCGGGGGCCTACAATGAGCAGTTCTTC.

In its sample, this clone was seen once. The rearrangement uses TRBV28 and TRBJ1-1; D unresolved. The CDR3 spans 15 residues. CDR1 and CDR2 (germline): MDHEN, SYDVKM. The ends were cut back, 5 bases at V and 1 base at J, with 14 bases in the middle. CDR3: CASSQSGLQNTEAFF. Written as DNA, the CDR3 is TGTGCCAGCAGTCAATCCGGTCTCCAGAACACTGAAGCTTTCTTT.

V is TRBV2 and J is TRBJ1-5; no clear D gene. The germline CDR1 and CDR2 sequences are SNHLY and FYNNEI. This CDR3 comprises 13 residues. Trimming stripped 2 bases from V and 6 bases from J, with 8 bases between. CDR3 sequence reads: CASSENWVQPQHF. The CDR3 DNA follows: TGTGCCAGCAGTGAAAATTGGGTTCAGCCCCAGCATTTT. The whole variable domain, filled in from reference TRBV2 and TRBJ1-5, reads EPEVTQTPSHQVTQMGQEVILRCVPISNHLYFYWYRQILGQKVEFLVSFYNNEISEKSEIFDDQFSVERPDGSNFTLKIRSTKLEDSAMYFCASSENWVQPQHFGDGTRLSIL.

V gene TRBV5-5 combines with J gene TRBJ1-2; possibly TRBD1 for D (5 bases). V dropped 3 bases and J dropped 8 bases, with 14 bases sitting between them. From germline, CDR1 is SGHKS and CDR2 YYEKEE (reference sequence). CDR3 size: 13 residues. The DNA of the CDR3 is TGTGCCAGCAGCTCGCAGGGTCTGGAGGGCTACACCTTC. Protein: CASSSQGLEGYTF.

Written as DNA, the CDR3 is TGTGCCTGGAGTGTTCTCGGGCCTGAGCAGTTCTTC. Residues: CAWSVLGPEQFF. The chain joins TRBV30 to TRBJ2-1; D gene ambiguous. The CDR3 length is 12 residues. The germline V and J ends were trimmed by 0 bases and 9 bases, with 9 bases remaining between them. Germline V gene data show CDR1 as GTSNPN and CDR2 as SVGIG (reference sequence).

The gene calls are TRBV6-5 and TRBJ2-7; the D call may be TRBD1 or TRBD2 (5 bases each). CDR3 length: 13 amino acids. The germline CDR1 and CDR2 sequences are MNHEY and SVGAGI. The V gene lost 8 bases and the J gene lost 7 bases, with 18 bases spanning the gap. The chain's CDR3 is CASSGTAPKEQYF. Written as DNA, the CDR3 is TGTGCCAGCTCAGGGACGGCGCCCAAGGAGCAGTACTTC.

The chain recombines TRBV12-3 or TRBV12-4 with TRBJ1-5; unclear D gene. V gave up 3 bases and J gave up 5 bases, with 8 bases separating them. The CDR3 is 13 amino acids. CDR3 sequence: CASSFSPHQPQHF. The CDR3 nucleotides are TGTGCCAGCAGTTTTAGTCCGCATCAGCCCCAGCATTTT.